This passage covers 11 T cell receptor beta chains from one sample sequenced in a study of shared clonotypes between healthy human individuals. The repertoire was sequenced with immunoSEQ multiplex PCR; TCRdb's copy has only in-frame clones and lacks some. The sample lists under 600,000 clones; almost 97% were seen once. The sample consisted of naive CD4+ T cells sorted from blood. The subset was: CD45RA+ positively selected. These receptors all stem from a woman in her 30s in good health.

V usage is TRBV5-8 and J usage is TRBJ1-5, with D possibly TRBD1 on 5 matching bases. CDR1 is SGHTS and CDR2 is YDEGEE in the germline V gene. V shed 4 bases and J shed 3 bases, with 17 bases lying between them. The CDR3 is 16 amino acids. CDR3 bases: TGTGCCAGCAGCCAGGGTGGGGCCAATATCAATCAGCCCCAGCATTTT. Translating it yields CASSQGGANINQPQHF.

This chain joins TRBV27 and TRBJ1-2, with TRBD1 as a possible D gene (5 bases). V lost 1 base, J lost 4 bases, and 10 bases lay in between. The germline V gene has CDR1 MNHEY and CDR2 SMNVEV (reference sequence). This CDR3 spans 14 amino acids. CDR3 sequence: CASSLLPGLYGYTF. CDR3 bases: TGTGCCAGCAGTTTATTGCCAGGGCTCTATGGCTACACCTTC.

CDR3 loop: CSVPGLRAEQFF. In DNA form, the CDR3 reads TGCAGCGTGCCGGGACTCCGGGCTGAGCAGTTCTTC. The J gene is TRBJ2-1, the V gene TRBV29-1; maybe TRBD2 (6 bases). This CDR3 region has 12 residues. The V and J ends lost 6 bases and 9 bases respectively, with 15 bases between them. Germline CDR1 reads SQVTM; CDR2 reads ANQGSEA.

This sequence joins TRBV5-1 and TRBJ1-1; 9 bases fit TRBD1. CDR3 size: 14 residues. The V gene end was trimmed by 4 bases and the J gene end by 5 bases; junction bases not matched to a gene: 6. Germline CDR1 is SGHRS and CDR2 is YFSETQ. In DNA, the CDR3 is TGCGCCAGCAGCGGGACAGGGTCTAGGACTGAAGCTTTCTTT. Its protein is CASSGTGSRTEAFF.

The sample holds one count of this clone. This CDR3 reads CASSTDRGDPPQHF. The CDR3 DNA is TGTGCCAGTAGTACGGACAGGGGTGATCCGCCCCAGCATTTT. The gene calls are TRBV19 and TRBJ1-5; 9 nucleotides match TRBD1. V dropped 4 bases and J dropped 9; count of bases not matched to a gene: 7. The CDR3 loop spans 14 amino acids. Germline V gives CDR1 LNHDA, CDR2 SQIVND (reference sequence). Combining the CDR3 with reference TRBV19 and TRBJ1-5 gives the whole variable domain DGGITQSPKYLFRKEGQNVTLSCEQNLNHDAMYWYRQDPGQGLRLIYYSQIVNDFQKGDIAEGYSVSREKKESFPLTVTSAQKNPTAFYLCASSTDRGDPPQHFGDGTRLSIL.

This sequence joins TRBV6-1 and TRBJ2-6, with D uncertain. V was shortened by 2 bases and J by 0 bases, with 8 bases between the two germline ends. This CDR3 contains 16 residues. CDR1 and CDR2 (germline): MNHNS, SASEGT. The CDR3 loop reads CASSEPGDSGANVLTF. Here the CDR3 DNA reads TGTGCCAGCAGTGAACCCGGAGACTCTGGGGCCAACGTCCTGACTTTC.

The chain couples TRBV7-9 to TRBJ1-2; unclear D gene. Trimming left V 0 bases short and J 4 bases short, with 9 bases between. Germline CDR1 and CDR2: SEHNR and FQNEAQ (reference sequence). There are 14 residues in the CDR3. The CDR3 reads CASSLAPLGYGYTF. CDR3 coding DNA: TGTGCCAGCAGCTTAGCGCCACTAGGCTATGGCTACACCTTC. The variable domain in full, with the rest retrieved from reference TRBV7-9 and TRBJ1-2, is DTGVSQNPRHKITKRGQNVTFRCDPISEHNRLYWYRQTLGQGPEFLTYFQNEAQLEKSRLLSDRFSAERPKGSFSTLEIQRTEQGDSAMYLCASSLAPLGYGYTFGSGTRLTVV.

Of note for this clone: Other nucleotide sequences from this sample produce the same CDR3. The chain carries TRBV5-1 and TRBJ2-5; D is unresolved. Germline assignment: CDR1 SGHRS and CDR2 YFSETQ. The CDR3 has 13 amino acids. The germline V and J ends were trimmed by 1 base and 5 bases, with 9 bases remaining between them. The CDR3, as DNA: TGCGCCAGCAGCTTGTCCGGACCCGAGACCCAGTACTTC. Protein sequence: CASSLSGPETQYF.

The rearrangement joins TRBV25-1 to TRBJ2-5; D is perhaps TRBD1 (7 bases). Matching the DNA end better, TRBJ2-7 makes the J call doubtful. CDR3 length equals 15 residues. The V gene's germline CDR1 is MGHDK and CDR2 SYGVNS. The CDR3 loop is CASSATGTYSYEQYF. The CDR3 DNA is TGTGCCAGCAGTGCGACAGGGACTTATTCCTACGAGCAGTACTTC.

CDR3 loop: CASSVSGDEQYF. The CDR3 DNA sequence: TGTGCCAGCAGTGTCTCGGGGGACGAGCAGTACTTC. This chain connects TRBV6-1 to TRBJ2-7, with D possibly being TRBD2 (6 bases). Germline values: CDR1 MNHNS, CDR2 SASEGT. Trimming shortened V by 4 bases and J by 5 bases, and 9 bases separated the two germline ends. The CDR3 has 12 amino acids.

The rearrangement links TRBV7-9 to TRBJ1-2; D might be TRBD1 (5 bases). Trimming stripped 5 bases from V and 3 bases from J, with 19 bases between. CDR3 length: 16 amino acids. Germline CDR1 SEHNR, CDR2 FQNEAQ (reference sequence). CDR3 DNA: TGTGCCAGCAGCAAAGAAAAAGGGGTCAAGTACTATGGCTACACCTTC. As protein: CASSKEKGVKYYGYTF.